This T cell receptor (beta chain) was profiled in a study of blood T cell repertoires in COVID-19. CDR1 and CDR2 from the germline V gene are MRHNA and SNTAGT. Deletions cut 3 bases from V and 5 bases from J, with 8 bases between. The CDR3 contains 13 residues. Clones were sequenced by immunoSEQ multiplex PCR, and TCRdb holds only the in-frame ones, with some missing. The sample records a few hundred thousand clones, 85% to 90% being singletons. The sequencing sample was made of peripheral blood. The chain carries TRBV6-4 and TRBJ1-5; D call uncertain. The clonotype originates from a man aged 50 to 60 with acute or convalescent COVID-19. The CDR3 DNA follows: TGTGCCAGCAGTGAACAGTGGGATCAGCCCCAGCATTTT. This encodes CASSEQWDQPQHF.